These T cell receptor beta chains were read from a single sample in a study of T cells expressing NK-cell markers. Reanalyzing the 5' RACE reads, TCRdb keeps one entry per CDR3 protein, without DNA. Recorded for this sample: about 550,000 distinct CDR3 sequences. The sequencing sample was made of blood T cells: a sorted CD56 or NKG2C T cell subset, CD4+ or CD8+ T cells, or bulk PBMC T cells (not recorded which). The receptors shown here come from a man aged 18 to 35 in good health. CDR3s include the opening cysteine and the closing phenylalanine or tryptophan.

CDR3	J	V
CASSFRAGYLYEQYF	TRBJ2-7	TRBV27
CASSYSWLAGDSGANVLTF	TRBJ2-6	TRBV6-2/TRBV6-3
CASSARSPITGGAGTGELFF	TRBJ2-2	TRBV7-7
CASSPGVAYEQYF	TRBJ2-7	TRBV12-3/TRBV12-4
CASSLNPAGDYNEQFF	TRBJ2-1	TRBV7-3
CASSLTGGPLFF	TRBJ2-1	TRBV5-6
CASSLRDRGEFF	TRBJ2-1	TRBV12-3/TRBV12-4
CASSLDVSSSYEQYF	TRBJ2-7	TRBV7-2
CASSLELGLGSYEQYF	TRBJ2-7	TRBV11-2
CASPDSSYEQYF	TRBJ2-7	TRBV25-1
CASTLDRGLAGELFF	TRBJ2-2	TRBV25-1
CASGPRDALTNEKLFF	TRBJ1-4	TRBV2